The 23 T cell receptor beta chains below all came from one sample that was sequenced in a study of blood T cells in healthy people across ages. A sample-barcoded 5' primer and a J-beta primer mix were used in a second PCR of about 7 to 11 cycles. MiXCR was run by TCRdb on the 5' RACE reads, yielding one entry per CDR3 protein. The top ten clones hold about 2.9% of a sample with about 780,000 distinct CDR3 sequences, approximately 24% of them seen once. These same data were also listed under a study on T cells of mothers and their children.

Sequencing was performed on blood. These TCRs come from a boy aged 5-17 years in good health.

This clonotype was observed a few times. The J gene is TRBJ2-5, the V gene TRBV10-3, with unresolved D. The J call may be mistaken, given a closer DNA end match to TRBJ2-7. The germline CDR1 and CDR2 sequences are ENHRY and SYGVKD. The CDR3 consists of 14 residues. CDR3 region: CAIMSPMGSYEQYF. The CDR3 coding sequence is TGTGCCATCATGAGCCCGATGGGTTCATACGAGCAGTACTTC.

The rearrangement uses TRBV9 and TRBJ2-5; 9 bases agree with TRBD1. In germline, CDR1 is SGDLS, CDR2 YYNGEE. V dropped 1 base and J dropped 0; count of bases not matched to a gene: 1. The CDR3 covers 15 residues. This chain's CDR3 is CASSVRDRDQETQYF. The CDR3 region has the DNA TGTGCCAGCAGCGTACGGGACAGGGACCAAGAGACCCAGTACTTC.

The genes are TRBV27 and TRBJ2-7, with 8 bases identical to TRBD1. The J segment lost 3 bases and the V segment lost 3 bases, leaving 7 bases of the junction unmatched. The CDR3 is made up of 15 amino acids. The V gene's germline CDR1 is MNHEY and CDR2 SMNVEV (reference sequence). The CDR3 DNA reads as TGTGCCAGCAGTTTTTCCTGGGACAGGAGCTACGAGCAGTACTTC. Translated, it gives CASSFSWDRSYEQYF.

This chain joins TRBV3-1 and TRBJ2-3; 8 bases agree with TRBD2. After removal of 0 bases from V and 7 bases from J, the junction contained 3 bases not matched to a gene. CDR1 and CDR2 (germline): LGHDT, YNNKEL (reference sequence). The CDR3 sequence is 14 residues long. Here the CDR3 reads CASSQDFSGNTQYF. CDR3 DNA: TGTGCCAGCAGCCAAGATTTTAGCGGGAATACGCAGTATTTT.

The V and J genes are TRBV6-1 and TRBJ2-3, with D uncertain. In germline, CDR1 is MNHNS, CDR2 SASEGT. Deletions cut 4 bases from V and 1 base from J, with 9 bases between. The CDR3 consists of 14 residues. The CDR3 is CASSGVRRTDTQYF. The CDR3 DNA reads TGTGCCAGCAGTGGGGTTAGACGCACAGATACGCAGTATTTT.

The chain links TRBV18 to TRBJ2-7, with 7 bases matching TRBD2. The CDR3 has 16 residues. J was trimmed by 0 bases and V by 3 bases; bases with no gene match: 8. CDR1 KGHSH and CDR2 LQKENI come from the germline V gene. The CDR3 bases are TGTGCCAGCTCACCGCTAGCGGAGGGGAGCTCCTACGAGCAGTACTTC. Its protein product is CASSPLAEGSSYEQYF.

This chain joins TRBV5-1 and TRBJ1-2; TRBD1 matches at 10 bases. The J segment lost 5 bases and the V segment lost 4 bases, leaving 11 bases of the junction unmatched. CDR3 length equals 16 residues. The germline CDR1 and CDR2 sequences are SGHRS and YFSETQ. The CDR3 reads CASSQQDRGRGYGYTF. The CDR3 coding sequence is TGCGCCAGCAGCCAACAAGACAGGGGGCGAGGGTATGGCTACACCTTC. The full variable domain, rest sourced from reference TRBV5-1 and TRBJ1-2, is KAGVTQTPRYLIKTRGQQVTLSCSPISGHRSVSWYQQTPGQGLQFLFEYFSETQRNKGNFPGRFSGRQFSNSRSEMNVSTLELGDSALYLCASSQQDRGRGYGYTFGSGTRLTVV.

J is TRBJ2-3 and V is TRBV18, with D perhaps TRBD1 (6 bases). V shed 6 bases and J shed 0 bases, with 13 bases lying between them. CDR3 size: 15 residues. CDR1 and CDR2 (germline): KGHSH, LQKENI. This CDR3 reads CASSPDRSSTDTQYF. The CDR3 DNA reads TGTGCCAGCTCTCCGGACAGAAGTAGCACAGATACGCAGTATTTT. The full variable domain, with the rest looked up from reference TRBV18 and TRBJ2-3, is NAGVMQNPRHLVRRRGQEARLRCSPMKGHSHVYWYRQLPEEGLKFMVYLQKENIIDESGMPKERFSAEFPKEGPSILRIQQVVRGDSAAYFCASSPDRSSTDTQYFGPGTRLTVL.

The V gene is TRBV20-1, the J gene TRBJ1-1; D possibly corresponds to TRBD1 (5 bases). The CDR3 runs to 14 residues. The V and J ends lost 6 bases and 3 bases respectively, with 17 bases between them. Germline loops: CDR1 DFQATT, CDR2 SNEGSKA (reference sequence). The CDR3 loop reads CSARRGWGDTEAFF. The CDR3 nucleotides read TGCAGTGCCAGGCGGGGATGGGGGGACACTGAAGCTTTCTTT.

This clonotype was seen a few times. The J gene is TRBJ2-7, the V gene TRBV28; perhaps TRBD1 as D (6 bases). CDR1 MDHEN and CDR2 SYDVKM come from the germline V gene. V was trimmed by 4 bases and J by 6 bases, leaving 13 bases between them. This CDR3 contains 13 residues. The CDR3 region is CASSSITGIEQYF. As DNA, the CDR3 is TGTGCCAGCAGTTCCATCACAGGGATCGAGCAGTACTTC. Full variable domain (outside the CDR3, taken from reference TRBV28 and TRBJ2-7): DVKVTQSSRYLVKRTGEKVFLECVQDMDHENMFWYRQDPGLGLRLIYFSYDVKMKEKGDIPEGYSVSREKKERFSLILESASTNQTSMYLCASSSITGIEQYFGPGTRLTVT.

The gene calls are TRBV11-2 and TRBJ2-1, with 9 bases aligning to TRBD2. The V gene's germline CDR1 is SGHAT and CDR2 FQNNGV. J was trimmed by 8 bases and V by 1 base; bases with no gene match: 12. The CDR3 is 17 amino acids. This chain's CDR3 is CASSLGRLAGPADEQFF. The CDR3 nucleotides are TGTGCCAGCAGCTTAGGCCGGCTAGCGGGGCCGGCGGATGAGCAGTTCTTC.

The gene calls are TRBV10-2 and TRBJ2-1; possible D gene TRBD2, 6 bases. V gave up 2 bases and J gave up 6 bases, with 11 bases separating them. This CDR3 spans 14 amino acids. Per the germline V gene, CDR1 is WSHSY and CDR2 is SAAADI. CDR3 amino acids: CASSEGGSINEQFF. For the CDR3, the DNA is TGCGCCAGCAGTGAGGGGGGGTCAATCAATGAGCAGTTCTTC.

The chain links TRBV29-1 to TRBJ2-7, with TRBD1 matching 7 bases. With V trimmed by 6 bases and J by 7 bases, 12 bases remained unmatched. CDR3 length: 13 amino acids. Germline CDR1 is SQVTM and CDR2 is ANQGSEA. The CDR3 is CSVHNRGSGEQYF. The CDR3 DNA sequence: TGCAGCGTCCATAACAGGGGTTCGGGGGAGCAGTACTTC.

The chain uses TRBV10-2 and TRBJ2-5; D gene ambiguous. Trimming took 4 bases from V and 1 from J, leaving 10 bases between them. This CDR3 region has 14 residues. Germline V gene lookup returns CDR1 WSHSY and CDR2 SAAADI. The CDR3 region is CASSVGMAQETQYF. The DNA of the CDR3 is TGCGCCAGCAGTGTGGGGATGGCCCAAGAGACCCAGTACTTC.

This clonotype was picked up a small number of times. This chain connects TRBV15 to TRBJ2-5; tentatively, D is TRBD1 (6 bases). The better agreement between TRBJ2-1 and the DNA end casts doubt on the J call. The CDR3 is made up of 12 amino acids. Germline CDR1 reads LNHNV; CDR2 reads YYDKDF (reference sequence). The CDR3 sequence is CATSLQGDEQFF. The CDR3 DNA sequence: TGTGCCACCAGTTTACAGGGCGATGAGCAGTTCTTC.

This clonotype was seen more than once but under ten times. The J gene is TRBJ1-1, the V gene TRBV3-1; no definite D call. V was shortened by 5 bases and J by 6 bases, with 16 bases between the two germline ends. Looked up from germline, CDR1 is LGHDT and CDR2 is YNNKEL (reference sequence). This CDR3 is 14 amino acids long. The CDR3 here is CASSSHTQGAEAFF. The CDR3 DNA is TGTGCCAGCAGCTCCCACACCCAAGGCGCTGAAGCTTTCTTT.

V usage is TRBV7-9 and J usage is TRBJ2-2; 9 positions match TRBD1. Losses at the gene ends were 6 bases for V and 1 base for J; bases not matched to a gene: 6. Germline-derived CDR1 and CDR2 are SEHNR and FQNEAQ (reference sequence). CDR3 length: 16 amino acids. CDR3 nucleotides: TGTGCCAGCAGTGCGGGACAGGGCAAGAACACCGGGGAGCTGTTTTTT. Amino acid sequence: CASSAGQGKNTGELFF.

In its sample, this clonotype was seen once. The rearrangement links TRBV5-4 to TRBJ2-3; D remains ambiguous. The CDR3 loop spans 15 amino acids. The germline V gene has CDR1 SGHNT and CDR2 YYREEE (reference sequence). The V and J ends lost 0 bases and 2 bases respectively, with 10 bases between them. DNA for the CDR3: TGTGCCAGCAGCTTGGGTAGGGCCTACACAGATACGCAGTATTTT. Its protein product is CASSLGRAYTDTQYF.

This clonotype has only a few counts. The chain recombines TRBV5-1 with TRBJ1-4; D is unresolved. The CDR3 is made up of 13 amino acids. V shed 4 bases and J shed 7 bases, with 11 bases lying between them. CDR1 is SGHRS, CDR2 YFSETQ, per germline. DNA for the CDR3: TGCGCCAGCAGCACCGACACGGGTGAAAAACTGTTTTTT. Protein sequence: CASSTDTGEKLFF.

CDR3 in DNA: TGCAGCGTCGCTAGCGGGAGCCAAGAGACCCAGTACTTC. It specifies CSVASGSQETQYF. The chain couples TRBV29-1 to TRBJ2-5, with 10 bases aligning to TRBD2. This CDR3 region has 13 residues. Germline values: CDR1 SQVTM, CDR2 ANQGSEA. The V and J ends lost 6 bases and 1 base, in that order; junction bases with no gene match: 2.

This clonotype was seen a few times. CDR3 nucleotide sequence: TGCGCCAGCAGCTTAACCAATGACAGGGACACTGAAGCTTTCTTT. The encoded protein is CASSLTNDRDTEAFF. The chain joins TRBV5-1 to TRBJ1-1, with TRBD1 identical over 7 bases. Unmatched junction bases numbered 7, after V lost 2 bases and J lost 3 bases. Germline assignment: CDR1 SGHRS and CDR2 YFSETQ. CDR3 length: 15 amino acids.

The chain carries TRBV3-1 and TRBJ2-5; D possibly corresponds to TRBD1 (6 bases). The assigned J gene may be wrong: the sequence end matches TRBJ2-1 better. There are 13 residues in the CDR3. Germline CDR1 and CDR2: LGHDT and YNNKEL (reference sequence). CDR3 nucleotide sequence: TGTGCCAGCAGCCAAGGGGACAAGAATGAGCAGTTCTTC. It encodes CASSQGDKNEQFF.

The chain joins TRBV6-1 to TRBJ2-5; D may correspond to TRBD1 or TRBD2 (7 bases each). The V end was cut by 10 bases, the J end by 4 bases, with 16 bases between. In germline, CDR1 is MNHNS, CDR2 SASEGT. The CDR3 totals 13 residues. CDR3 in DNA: TGTGCCACTTCGGGACAGCGGGGAGAGACCCAGTACTTC. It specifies CATSGQRGETQYF.